These T cell receptor beta chains were read from a single sample in a study of CD8+ T cells in alopecia areata. Method: immunoSEQ multiplex PCR; TCRdb's copy keeps in-frame clones and lacks some. This table has about 190,000 clones, 50% to 60% appearing once. The sample here was CD4+ T cells sorted from blood, taken at week 4, from a patient treated with tofacitinib. The receptors shown here come from a human donor with alopecia areata. Each CDR3 is given with its conserved first and last residue. Expanded clones get a size class; other rows say once, few or many, or leave the size out.

>NA|TRBV14|15|TRBJ2-1
CASSQEIGPEARRFF
>NA|TRBV2|13|TRBJ2-1
CATTGGSYNEQFF
>few|TRBV7-2|13|TRBJ2-7
CASSLGTGVRQYF
>NA|TRBV15|15|TRBJ2-7
CATSRDYRDSYEQYF
>NA|TRBV18|13|TRBJ2-4
CASSPDTENIQYF
>NA|TRBV30|17|TRBJ2-1
CAWGTLLKDYEYNEQFF
>NA|TRBV6-5|14|TRBJ2-5
CASSATSGQETQYF
>NA|TRBV30|14|TRBJ1-4
CAWTGPRPNEKLFF
>NA|TRBV30|13|TRBJ2-7
CAWSAGQGIEQYF
>NA|TRBV5-1|14|TRBJ2-2
CASSFSSGTGELFF
>NA|TRBV30|14|TRBJ1-1
CAWRQPNPGTEAFF